This record concerns one TCR beta chain sequence. The sample is drawn from a study of blood T cell repertoires in COVID-19. About the research overall: The United States, Italy and Spain supplied acute and convalescent COVID-19 samples. In each case, the material was cDNA or gDNA derived from T cells, B-cell-depleted T cells, or PBMCs.

As processed by the authors: Using reference gene primer amplification, nucleated cell counts were estimated. TCRdb's table, derived via immunoSEQ multiplex PCR, lists solely in-frame clones and lacks some. Clonal size and the V and J genes are those of that table, whereas D and trimming came from the DNA. The sample gives about 300,000 clones, around 83% of which show up once; approximately 1.1% is in the top ten. The CDR3 is 16 amino acids. The germline V gene has CDR1 SNHLY and CDR2 FYNNEI. Losses at the gene ends were 9 bases for V and 0 bases for J; bases not matched to a gene: 8. This chain connects TRBV2 to TRBJ1-4, with 9 bases aligning to TRBD1. The sequence derives from a woman between 50 and 59 years old with acute or convalescent COVID-19. The sequencing input was peripheral blood. The CDR3 sequence: CASNRGLFATNEKLFF. The CDR3 nucleotides are TGTGCCAGTAACAGGGGGCTATTTGCAACTAATGAAAAACTGTTTTTT.